This T cell receptor (beta chain) was identified in a study of technical replicates of blood from a few donors. V dropped 3 bases and J dropped 4; count of bases not matched to a gene: 13. The CDR3 length is 17 residues. Germline assignment: CDR1 KGHSH and CDR2 LQKENI. The assay was immunoSEQ multiplex PCR, and TCRdb's table has in-frame clones only and misses some. The data hold 55,000 to 70,000 clones, with around 88% observed a single time. The sequenced sample consisted of PBMCs. This chain links TRBV18 with TRBJ2-5; the match to TRBD1 covers 8 bases. The clonotype originates from a human donor in good health. Some clones in this sample may be carry-over from other donors' samples. The CDR3 is CASSPFVDRVRRETQYF. In DNA, the CDR3 is TGTGCCAGCTCACCCTTCGTGGACAGGGTTAGGAGAGAGACCCAGTACTTC.